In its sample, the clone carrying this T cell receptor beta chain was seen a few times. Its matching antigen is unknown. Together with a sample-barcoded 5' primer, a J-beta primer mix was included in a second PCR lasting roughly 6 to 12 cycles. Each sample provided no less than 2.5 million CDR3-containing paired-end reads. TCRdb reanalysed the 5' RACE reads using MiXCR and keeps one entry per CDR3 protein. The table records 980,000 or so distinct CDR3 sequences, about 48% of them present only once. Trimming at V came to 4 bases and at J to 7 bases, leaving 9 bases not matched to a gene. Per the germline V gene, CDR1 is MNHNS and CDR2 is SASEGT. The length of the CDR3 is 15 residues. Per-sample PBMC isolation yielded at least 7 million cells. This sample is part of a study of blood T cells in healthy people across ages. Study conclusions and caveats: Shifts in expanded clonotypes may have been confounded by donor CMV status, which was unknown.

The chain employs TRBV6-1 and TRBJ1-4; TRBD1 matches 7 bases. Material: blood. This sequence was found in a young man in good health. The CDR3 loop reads CASSGGGGGFEKLFF. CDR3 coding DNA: TGTGCCAGCAGTGGGGGCGGAGGGGGCTTTGAAAAACTGTTTTTT.